This TCR beta chain was found in a study of T cell repertoires in cytomegalovirus infection. The wider study: Recently identified HLA-C-restricted CMV epitopes were among the peptides used. In public TCR beta signatures, there were indications of both CMV infection and matching HLA type.

A remark on this clonotype: What it binds is unknown.

MiXCR, run by TCRdb on the reads, gives a single entry per CDR3 protein. The sample has fewer than 950,000 distinct CDR3 sequences, roughly 33% seen once. Study-wide points: Carriers of CMV plus the relevant HLA were identified by cumulative public TCR beta family frequency. In two of eight donors, the top clonotype was HLA-C-restricted CMV-specific.

The receptor's source is a human donor in good health (CMV status not recorded). Some clones in this sample may be carry-over from other donors' samples. The sample consisted of cultured CD8+ T cells from PBMCs, taken from culture after CMV antigen stimulation.

The CDR3 DNA is TGTGCCAGCAACCTGGGAGGGGGGGGCCACAATGAGCAGTTCTTC. It encodes CASNLGGGGHNEQFF. The rearrangement joins TRBV11-2 to TRBJ2-1, with TRBD2 as a possible D gene (7 bases). The germline V and J ends were trimmed by 7 bases and 5 bases, with 18 bases remaining between them. This CDR3 contains 15 residues. Per germline, CDR1 SGHAT and CDR2 FQNNGV.